This T cell receptor (beta chain) came from a study of T cell responses to AZD1222 COVID-19 vaccine. The assay was immunoSEQ multiplex PCR, and TCRdb's table has in-frame clones only and misses some. The sample yields 150,000 to 200,000 clones, approximately 87% seen once. Of note for this clone: Antigen unknown.

This CDR3 spans 11 amino acids. CDR1 and CDR2 (germline): WNHNN, SYGVQD (reference sequence). V was trimmed by 6 bases and J by 3 bases, leaving 3 bases between them. The study's findings and limits: Samples come after the peak T cell response, not at day 14. Nearly half of unique spike-specific TCRs reportedly avoided B.1.351 and B.1.1.7 mutated regions. A mostly white British donor set with more females was recruited, and clonal diversity was possibly underestimated. Spike regions recognized by vaccine-associated CD4 TCRs spanned the protein, led by 160-218 and 743-854.

Sample: peripheral blood, taken on day 0 of MenACWY control vaccination. This TCR derives from an adult in good health. The chain links TRBV10-1 to TRBJ1-5; D is ambiguous. The chain's CDR3 is CASRANQPQHF. CDR3 nucleotides: TGCGCCAGCAGGGCCAATCAGCCCCAGCATTTT.